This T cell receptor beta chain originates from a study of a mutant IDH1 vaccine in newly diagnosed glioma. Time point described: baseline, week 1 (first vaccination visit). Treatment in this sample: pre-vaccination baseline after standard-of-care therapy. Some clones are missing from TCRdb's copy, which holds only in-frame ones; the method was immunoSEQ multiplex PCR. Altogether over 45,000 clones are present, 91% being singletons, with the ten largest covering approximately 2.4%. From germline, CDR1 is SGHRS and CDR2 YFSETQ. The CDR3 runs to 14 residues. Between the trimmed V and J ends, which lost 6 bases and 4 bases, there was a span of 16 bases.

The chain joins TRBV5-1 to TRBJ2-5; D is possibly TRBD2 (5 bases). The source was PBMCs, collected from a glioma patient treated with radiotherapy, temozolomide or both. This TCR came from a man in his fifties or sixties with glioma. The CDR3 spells CASTPPGVPETQYF. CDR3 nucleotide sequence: TGCGCCAGCACCCCACCCGGGGTTCCAGAGACCCAGTACTTC.